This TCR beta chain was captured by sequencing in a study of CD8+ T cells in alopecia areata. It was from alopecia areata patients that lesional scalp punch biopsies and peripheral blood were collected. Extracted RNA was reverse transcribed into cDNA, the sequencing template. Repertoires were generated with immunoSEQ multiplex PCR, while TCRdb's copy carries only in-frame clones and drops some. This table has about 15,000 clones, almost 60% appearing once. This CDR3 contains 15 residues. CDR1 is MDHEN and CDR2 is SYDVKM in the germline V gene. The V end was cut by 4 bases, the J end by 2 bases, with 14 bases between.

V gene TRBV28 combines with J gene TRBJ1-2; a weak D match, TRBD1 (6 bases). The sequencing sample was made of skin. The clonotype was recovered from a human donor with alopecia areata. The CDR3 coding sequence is TGTGCCAGCAGTTCTCACACCGGACAGAACTATGGCTACACCTTC. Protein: CASSSHTGQNYGYTF.